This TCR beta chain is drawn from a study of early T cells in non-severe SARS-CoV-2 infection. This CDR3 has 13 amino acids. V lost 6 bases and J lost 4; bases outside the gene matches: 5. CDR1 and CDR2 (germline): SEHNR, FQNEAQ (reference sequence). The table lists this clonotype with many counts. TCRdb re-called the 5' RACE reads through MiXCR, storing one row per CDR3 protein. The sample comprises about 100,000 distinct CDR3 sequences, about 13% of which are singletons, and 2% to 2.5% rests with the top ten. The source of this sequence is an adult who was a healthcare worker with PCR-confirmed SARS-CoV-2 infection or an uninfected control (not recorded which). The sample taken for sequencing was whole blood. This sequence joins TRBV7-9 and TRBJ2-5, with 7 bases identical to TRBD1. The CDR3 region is CASSLTGVETQYF. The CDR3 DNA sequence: TGTGCCAGCAGTTTAACAGGGGTAGAGACCCAGTACTTC.